What follows is one T cell receptor (beta chain) and its context. These data originate in a study of blood T cell repertoires in COVID-19. The wider study: COVID-19 samples collected from the United States, Italy and Spain covered acute and convalescent phases. PBMCs, B-cell-depleted T cells, or T cells provided the cDNA or gDNA that made up the material.

Authors' methods: Reference gene primer amplification gave estimated nucleated cell counts. This table comes from immunoSEQ multiplex PCR, and its TCRdb copy is limited to in-frame clones, with some not included. V, J and clone size are those of that table, while D and trimming were read from the DNA. This table holds approximately 140,000 clones, around 80% found once. Germline V CDR1 and CDR2: MDHEN, SYDVKM. The CDR3 consists of 15 residues. Trimming cost V 5 bases and J 2 bases; bases outside gene matches: 2. This TCR came from a human donor in a cohort sampled during active COVID-19. The chain is built from TRBV28 and TRBJ2-1, with 11 nucleotides matching TRBD2. The source material was peripheral blood. The CDR3 DNA is TGTGCCAGCAGTCCACTAGCGGGGGCCTACAATGAGCAGTTCTTC. Translation gives CASSPLAGAYNEQFF.